The text below deals with one T cell receptor beta chain. Its antigen is unidentified. Template switching created a universal primer site, and the cDNA included unique molecular identifiers. TCRdb fed the 5' RACE reads into MiXCR, producing one record per CDR3 protein. The sample includes roughly 750,000 distinct CDR3 sequences, approximately 22% of them seen just once. The data were taken from a study of identical twins. Whole-study findings and limits: Weaker excess sharing between twins was seen in beta out-of-frame sequences. Fewer insertions were carried by abundant cord blood beta clonotypes, but none was seen in memory repertoires.

Germline V gene lookup returns CDR1 MGHRA and CDR2 YSYEKL. The CDR3 runs 17 residues. V dropped 3 bases and J dropped 2; count of bases not matched to a gene: 6. The same specimen was also included in a second study, on T cells expressing NK-cell markers. That work adds: Repertoires of TCR beta were obtained from T cells sorted as CD3+CD56+NKG2C+, CD3+CD56+NKG2C- and CD3+CD56-NKG2C+.

Sequencing was performed on PBMCs. The chain carries TRBV4-1 and TRBJ2-7, with 14 bases lining up with TRBD2. This TCR was sampled from a woman younger than 35 in good health. Here the CDR3 reads CASSQSGLAGGTYEQYF. The CDR3 region has the DNA TGCGCCAGCAGCCAGAGCGGACTAGCGGGAGGAACCTACGAGCAGTACTTC.